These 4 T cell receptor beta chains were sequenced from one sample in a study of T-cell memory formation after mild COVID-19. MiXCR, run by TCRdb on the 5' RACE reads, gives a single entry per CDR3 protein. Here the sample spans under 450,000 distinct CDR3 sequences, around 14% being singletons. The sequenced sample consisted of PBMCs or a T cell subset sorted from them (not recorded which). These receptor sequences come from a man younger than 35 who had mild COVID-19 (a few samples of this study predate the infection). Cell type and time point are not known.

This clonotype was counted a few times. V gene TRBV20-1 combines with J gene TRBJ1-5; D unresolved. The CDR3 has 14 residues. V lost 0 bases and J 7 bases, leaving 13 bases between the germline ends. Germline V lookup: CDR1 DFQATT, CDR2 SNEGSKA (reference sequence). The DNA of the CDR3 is TGCAGTGCTAGAGATTTTGATGGAAGGCAGCCCCAGCATTTT. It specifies CSARDFDGRQPQHF.

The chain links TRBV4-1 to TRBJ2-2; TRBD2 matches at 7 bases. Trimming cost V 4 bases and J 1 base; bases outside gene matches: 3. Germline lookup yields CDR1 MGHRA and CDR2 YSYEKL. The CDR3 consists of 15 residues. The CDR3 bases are TGCGCCAGCAGCCCCCGGGGGGTGAACACCGGGGAGCTGTTTTTT. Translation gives CASSPRGVNTGELFF.

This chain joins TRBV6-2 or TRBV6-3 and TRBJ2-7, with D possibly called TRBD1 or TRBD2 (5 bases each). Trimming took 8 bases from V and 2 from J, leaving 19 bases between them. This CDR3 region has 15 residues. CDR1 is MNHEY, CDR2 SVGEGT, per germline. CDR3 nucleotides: TGTGCCAGCCTATCATCCGGGACCGAAACCTACGAGCAGTACTTC. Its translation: CASLSSGTETYEQYF.

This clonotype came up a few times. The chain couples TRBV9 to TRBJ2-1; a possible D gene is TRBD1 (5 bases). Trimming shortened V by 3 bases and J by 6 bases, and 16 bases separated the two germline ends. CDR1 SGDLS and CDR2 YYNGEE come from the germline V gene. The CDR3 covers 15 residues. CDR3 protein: CASSAGAQPVNEQFF. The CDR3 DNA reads TGTGCCAGCAGCGCTGGGGCACAACCGGTCAATGAGCAGTTCTTC.